Here is one TCR beta chain with its context. The antigen is undetermined. This specimen belongs to a study of regulatory T cells in long-lasting Graves disease. Study in general: Over 5 years on antithyroid drugs plus positive TSH receptor antibodies marked Graves' disease as persistent.

The ends were cut back, 2 bases at V and 5 bases at J, with 12 bases in the middle. The CDR3 is 14 residues long. Arm-PCR of CDR3 regions and iRepertoire HTBI primers were used to build TCR beta libraries. A single record per CDR3 protein comes from TCRdb applying MiXCR to the multiplex PCR reads. The data contain 700,000 or so distinct CDR3 sequences, 25% to 35% of them singletons. Study-level points and caveats: The work looked only at peripheral blood and did not look at thyroid tissue. TCR diversity was lower in persistent Graves' patients (versus newly diagnosed ones).

Time point here: persistent/refractory GD, antithyroid drugs over 5 years with positive TRAb. The TCR library was made from RNA extracted from PBMCs. The sequence derives from a female donor with Graves disease. This chain uses TRBV12-3 or TRBV12-4 with TRBJ2-5, with D hard to call. Sequenced material: peripheral blood mononuclear cells (PBMCs), taken when the disease was refractory, from a patient treated with antithyroid drugs. The DNA of the CDR3 is TGTGCCAGCAGTTTATACGCAATTGAGGAGACCCAGTACTTC. It yields the protein CASSLYAIEETQYF.